This T cell receptor (beta chain) is from a study of OX40 agonist ivuxolimab in advanced cancers. Findings of the study overall: Some of the lowest clonal expansion was seen in partial responders at 0.1-3.0 mg/kg.

Profiling relied on immunoSEQ multiplex PCR, and the TCRdb table lists in-frame clones only, not all of them. This repertoire shows roughly 70,000 clones, around 89% found once; its top ten account for approximately 0.5%. The V segment lost 0 bases and the J segment 7 bases; nucleotides outside the gene matches: 4. CDR1 MNHEY and CDR2 SVGAGI come from the germline V gene. The CDR3 is 15 residues long. A note on this clone: Its antigen remains unknown.

The specimen comprised CD4+ or CD8+ T cells sorted from blood, sampled in a trial of the OX40 agonist ivuxolimab. The clonotype comes from an adult with an advanced solid tumor such as melanoma, head and neck, liver or kidney cancer. The chain employs TRBV6-5 and TRBJ2-5; 11 positions agree with TRBD2. In DNA form, the CDR3 reads TGTGCCAGCAGTTACTCGACTAGCGGGATCGTGACCCAGTACTTC. Its protein is CASSYSTSGIVTQYF.